This TCR beta chain was identified in a study of shared clonotypes between healthy human individuals. Broader study findings: Among the subsets, naive ones generally showed larger estimated richness than memory ones. It was observed that roughly 5.1% of naive CD4 clonotypes were shared across a handful of donors.

All donors qualified as healthy HIV-negative adults and had experienced no recent acute infections or vaccinations. The study separated CD4+ cells into CD45RA+ naive and CD45RA-negative memory subsets. Germline V CDR1 and CDR2: SNHLY, FYNNEI. The CDR3 has 16 residues. With 2 bases removed from V and 2 bases from J, the gap between germline ends came to 13 bases. About this clone itself: The antigen is unknown.

Assay used: immunoSEQ multiplex PCR; TCRdb lists only in-frame clones, some missing. The table includes about 770,000 clones, approximately 72% detected once. This chain connects TRBV2 to TRBJ1-3; a weak D match, TRBD1 (5 bases). Specimen: memory CD4+ T cells sorted from blood. As to subset: CD45RA-negative fraction. The receptor comes from a woman under 40 in good health. The CDR3 bases are TGTGCCAGCAGTGAACAGGGCGGGTTTGCTGGAAACACCATATATTTT. Translation: CASSEQGGFAGNTIYF.